These T cell receptor beta chains were read from a single sample in a study of T cells in Graves' hyperthyroidism and ophthalmopathy. TCRdb re-called the multiplex PCR reads with MiXCR, one entry per CDR3 protein. This table has 500,000 to 650,000 distinct CDR3 sequences, 20% appearing once. The sequencing input was blood. The receptor set was obtained from a man in his forties or fifties with Graves' ophthalmopathy. Each CDR3 is given with its conserved first and last residue. A D gene is named only where the DNA matches it firmly. The size of a clone is reported for some rows only, either as once, few or many, or as a class for expanded clones.

j_gene	v_gene	abundance	d_gene	CDR3nt	CDR3aa
TRBJ1-5	TRBV5-6	-	-	TGTGCCAGCAGCGTTCAGGGTTTCGATCAGCCCCAGCATTTT	CASSVQGFDQPQHF
TRBJ2-3	TRBV2	many	TRBD1	TGTGCCAGCAGAAAACGGACAGGGGGTTCAGATACGCAGTATTTT	CASRKRTGGSDTQYF
TRBJ2-6	TRBV25-1	-	-	TGTGCCAGCAGTTGGAGCTCTGGGGCCAACGTCCTGACTTTC	CASSWSSGANVLTF
TRBJ1-2	TRBV11-2	many	-	TGTGCCAGCAGCTCGGCAGGGCCCTATGGCTACACCTTC	CASSSAGPYGYTF
TRBJ2-1	TRBV28	-	TRBD1	TGTGCCAGCAGTTTAAGGGGGCAGGGATCCTACAATGAGCAGTTCTTC	CASSLRGQGSYNEQFF
TRBJ2-7	TRBV12-3/TRBV12-4	-	-	TGTGCCAGCAGCCACAGGGAAGGCGAGCAGTGCTTC	CASSHREGEQCF
TRBJ2-5	TRBV15	few	-	TGTGCCACCAGCAGGGGGACGCCCTACCAAGAGACCCAGTACTTC	CATSRGTPYQETQYF
TRBJ1-6	TRBV25-1	-	-	TGTGCCAGCAGTGGTACGGGGTATAATTCACCCCTCCACTTT	CASSGTGYNSPLHF
TRBJ1-1	TRBV5-1	-	-	TGCGCCAGCAGCTCTTGGATCGAGAGCACTGAAGCTTTCTTT	CASSSWIESTEAFF
TRBJ2-3	TRBV6-1	many	TRBD2	TGTGCCAGCAGTCCGCCGGGACTAGCGGGGGCTAGCACAGATACGCAGTATTTT	CASSPPGLAGASTDTQYF
TRBJ2-5	TRBV2	-	TRBD2	TGTGCCAGTAGAGGAGCGATGGCGGGAGCCCAAGAGACCCAGTACTTC	CASRGAMAGAQETQYF
TRBJ2-1	TRBV7-2	many	TRBD2	TGTGCCAGCAGCTTGCTTGGACTAGCGGGAGATTGGAATGAGCAGTTCTTC	CASSLLGLAGDWNEQFF
TRBJ1-1	TRBV5-1	-	TRBD1	TGCGCCAGCAGCTCAGAACAGGGGGCGAGCACTGAAGCTTTCTTT	CASSSEQGASTEAFF
TRBJ1-1	TRBV28	few	-	TGTGCCAGCAGTGATCTCAATAGGGCGTACACTGAAGCTTTCTTT	CASSDLNRAYTEAFF
TRBJ2-5	TRBV7-2	many	-	TGTGCCAGCACCTATAGGGTCGGGACCCAAGAGACCCAGTACTTC	CASTYRVGTQETQYF
TRBJ2-2	TRBV6-1	once	-	TGTGCCAGCAGTGGGATTAGCGGTGCGAACACCGGGGAGCTGTTTTTT	CASSGISGANTGELFF
TRBJ1-1	TRBV28	-	TRBD1	TGTGCCAGCAGGGGACAGATAATTGAAGCTTTCTTT	CASRGQIIEAFF
TRBJ1-2	TRBV10-3	few	-	TGTGCCATCAGTGAGTCGTTAGGGGTGGATGGCTACACCTTC	CAISESLGVDGYTF
TRBJ2-7	TRBV5-5	many	-	TGTGCCAGCAGTAGCCGTCCATTTTCCTACGAGCAGTACTTC	CASSSRPFSYEQYF
TRBJ1-3	TRBV5-6	few	-	TGTGCCAGCAGCTTGGGCAACTCTGGAAACACCATATATTTT	CASSLGNSGNTIYF
TRBJ2-5	TRBV5-1	-	-	TGCGCCAGCAGCTCCCGGGACCTACTGGGGACCCAGTACTTC	CASSSRDLLGTQYF
TRBJ2-5	TRBV29-1	few	-	TGCAGCGTTGACAGGGCGGGGACCCAGTACTTC	CSVDRAGTQYF
TRBJ2-3	TRBV13	many	-	TGTGCCAGCAGCTTAAACGGCGGGACATCTGTAGGTACGCAGTATTTT	CASSLNGGTSVGTQYF
TRBJ1-3	TRBV5-1	few	-	TGCGCCAGCCGCCGGACCGAGCTCTCTGGAAACACCATATATTTT	CASRRTELSGNTIYF
TRBJ2-3	TRBV7-2	many	-	TGTGCCAGCAGCTTAAGTCGCGGATACACAGATACGCAGTATTTT	CASSLSRGYTDTQYF
TRBJ2-2	TRBV5-1	many	-	TGCGCCAGCAGCTTCGAGCTGACAGGGAACACCGGGGAGCTGTTTTTT	CASSFELTGNTGELFF
TRBJ1-1	TRBV12-3/TRBV12-4	few	TRBD1	TGTGCCACAGGTACCGGGACAGGGTCCACTGAAGCTTTCTTT	CATGTGTGSTEAFF
TRBJ2-4	TRBV2	-	TRBD2	TGTGCCAGCTATAAACCTAGCGGGGCCAAAAACATTCAGTACTTC	CASYKPSGAKNIQYF
TRBJ2-2	TRBV6-1	-	TRBD1	TGTGCCAGCAGGCGGGACAGGGAGGTCACCGGGGAGCTGTTTTTT	CASRRDREVTGELFF
TRBJ2-3	TRBV6-2/TRBV6-3	-	TRBD2	TGTGCCAGCAGTTACTCGAGGACTAGAGAAATACCAGATACGCAGTATTTT	CASSYSRTREIPDTQYF
TRBJ1-1	TRBV12-3/TRBV12-4	many	-	TGTGCCAGCAGTCCTACACCCTACAGGGCAGCTTTCTTT	CASSPTPYRAAFF
TRBJ1-1	TRBV6-9	-	-	TGTGCCAGCAGTTTTCATTTACAGGGGAACACTGAAGCTTTCTTT	CASSFHLQGNTEAFF
TRBJ2-1	TRBV7-7	-	-	TGTGCTAGCAGCTTAATGGAGCAGGGTGAGCAGTTCTTC	CASSLMEQGEQFF
TRBJ2-2	TRBV7-3	few	TRBD2	TGTGCCAGCAGCTCCCAGCGGGGGCCATACACCGGGGAGCTGTTTTTT	CASSSQRGPYTGELFF
TRBJ1-4	TRBV12-3/TRBV12-4	-	-	TGTGCCAGCAGTTTAGGGGGGGGTAGGGAAAAACTGTTTTTT	CASSLGGGREKLFF
TRBJ2-2	TRBV30	many	-	TGTGCCTGGAGTCTAGTCCAGGACAACACCGGGGAGCTGTTTTTT	CAWSLVQDNTGELFF
TRBJ2-7	TRBV7-3	few	TRBD2	TGTGCCAGCAGCTTAACGAGAGCGGGACCGAGCTCCTACGAGCAGTACTTC	CASSLTRAGPSSYEQYF
TRBJ2-1	TRBV6-2/TRBV6-3	few	-	TGTGCCAGCAGGACCACATCAAGCGGGCCCGAGCAGTTCTTC	CASRTTSSGPEQFF
TRBJ2-7	TRBV20-1	many	TRBD1	TGCAGTGCTTCTACAGGGGGATCCTACGAGCAGTACTTC	CSASTGGSYEQYF
TRBJ2-7	TRBV2	many	TRBD1	TGTGCCAGCATTGGGACAGGGGGCTACGAGCAGTACTTC	CASIGTGGYEQYF
TRBJ2-3	TRBV20-1	few	-	TGCAGTGCTACCCTCGAACAGCGGCACAACACAGATACGCAGTATTTT	CSATLEQRHNTDTQYF
TRBJ2-3	TRBV7-7	-	-	TGTGCTAGCAGCTTAGGTCAGGGGAGATCTAATACGCAGTATTTT	CASSLGQGRSNTQYF
TRBJ2-2	TRBV7-9	many	TRBD1	TGTGCCAGCAGACAGACAGGGTTCGATGGCACCGGGGAGCTGTTTTTT	CASRQTGFDGTGELFF
TRBJ1-1	TRBV15	-	TRBD1	TGTGCCACCAGCAGACGGGACAGGAGGAACACTGAAGCTTTCTTT	CATSRRDRRNTEAFF
TRBJ2-1	TRBV24-1	-	-	TGTGCCACCAGTGATTCGGTCTCCTACAATGAGCAGTTCTTC	CATSDSVSYNEQFF
TRBJ2-3	TRBV30	few	TRBD2	TGTGCCTGGAGCGGCTCCGGGACTAGTTCTACGCAGTATTTT	CAWSGSGTSSTQYF
TRBJ2-3	TRBV7-2	many	-	TGTGCCAGCAGCCCAACAGGGGGGGGAGTCAGCACAGATACGCAGTATTTT	CASSPTGGGVSTDTQYF
TRBJ2-3	TRBV3-1	many	TRBD2	TGTGCCAGCAGCCAAGGAGCGGGGTCCCATACGCAGTATTTT	CASSQGAGSHTQYF
TRBJ2-1	TRBV3-1	many	TRBD2	TGTGCCAGCAGGGCCCGCGGGGGGGATTCCTACAATGAGCAGTTCTTC	CASRARGGDSYNEQFF
TRBJ2-2	TRBV18	few	TRBD1	TGTGCCAGCTCCCGCGGACAGGGGAGCAACACCGGGGAGCTGTTTTTT	CASSRGQGSNTGELFF
TRBJ2-5	TRBV11-2	many	-	TGTGCCAGCAGCTTGGGCAGGGCAGGAGAGACCCAGTACTTC	CASSLGRAGETQYF